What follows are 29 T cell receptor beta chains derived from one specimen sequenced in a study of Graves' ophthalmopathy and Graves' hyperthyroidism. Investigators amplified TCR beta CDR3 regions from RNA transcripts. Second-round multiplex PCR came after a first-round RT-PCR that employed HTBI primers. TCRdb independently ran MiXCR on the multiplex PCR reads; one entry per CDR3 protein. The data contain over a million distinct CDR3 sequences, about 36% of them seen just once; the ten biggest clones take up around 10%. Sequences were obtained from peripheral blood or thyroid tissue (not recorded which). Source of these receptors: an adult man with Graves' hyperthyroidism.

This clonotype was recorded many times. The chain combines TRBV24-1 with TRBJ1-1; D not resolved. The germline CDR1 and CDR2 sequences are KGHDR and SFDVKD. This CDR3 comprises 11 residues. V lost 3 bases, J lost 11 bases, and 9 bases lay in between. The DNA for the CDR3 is TGTGCCACCAGTGATGGAATACAGGCTTTCTTT. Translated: CATSDGIQAFF.

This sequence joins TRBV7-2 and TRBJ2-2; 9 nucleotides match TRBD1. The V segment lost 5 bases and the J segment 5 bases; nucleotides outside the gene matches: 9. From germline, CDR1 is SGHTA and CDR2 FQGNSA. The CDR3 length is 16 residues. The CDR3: CASSLLWDRETGELFF. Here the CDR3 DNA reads TGTGCCAGCAGCCTACTATGGGACAGGGAAACCGGGGAGCTGTTTTTT. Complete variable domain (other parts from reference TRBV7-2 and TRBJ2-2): GAGVSQSPSNKVTEKGKDVELRCDPISGHTALYWYRQSLGQGLEFLIYFQGNSAPDKSGLPSDRFSAERTGGSVSTLTIQRTQQEDSAVYLCASSLLWDRETGELFFGEGSRLTVL.

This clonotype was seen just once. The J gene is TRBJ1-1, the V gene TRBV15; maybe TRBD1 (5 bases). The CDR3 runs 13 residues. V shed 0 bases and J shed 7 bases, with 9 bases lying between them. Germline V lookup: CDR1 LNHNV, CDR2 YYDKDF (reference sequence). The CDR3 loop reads CATSRDREGEAFF. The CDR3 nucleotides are TGTGCCACCAGCAGAGACAGGGAGGGTGAAGCTTTCTTT.

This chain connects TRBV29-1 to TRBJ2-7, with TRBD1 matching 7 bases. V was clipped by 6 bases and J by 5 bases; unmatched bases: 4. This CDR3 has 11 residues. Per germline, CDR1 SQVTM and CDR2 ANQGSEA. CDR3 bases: TGCAGCGTAGGACAGGTCAACGAGCAGTACTTC. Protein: CSVGQVNEQYF.

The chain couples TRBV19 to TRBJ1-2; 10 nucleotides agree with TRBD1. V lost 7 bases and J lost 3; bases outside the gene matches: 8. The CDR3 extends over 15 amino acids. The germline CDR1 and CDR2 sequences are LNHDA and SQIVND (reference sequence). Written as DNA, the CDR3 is TGTGCCAGTACCATACGGGACAGGGGTGACTATGGCTACACCTTC. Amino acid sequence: CASTIRDRGDYGYTF.

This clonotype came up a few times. CDR3 sequence: CASSQDDPETQYF. DNA for the CDR3: TGCGCCAGCAGCCAAGACGACCCAGAGACCCAGTACTTC. The chain uses TRBV4-1 and TRBJ2-5; D uncertain. Trimming left V 0 bases short and J 4 bases short, with 6 bases between. Germline V gene lookup returns CDR1 MGHRA and CDR2 YSYEKL. This CDR3 comprises 13 residues.

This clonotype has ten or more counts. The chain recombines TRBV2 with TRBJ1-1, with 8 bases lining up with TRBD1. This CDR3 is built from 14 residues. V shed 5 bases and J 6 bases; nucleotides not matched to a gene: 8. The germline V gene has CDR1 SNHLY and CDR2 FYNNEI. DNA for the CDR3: TGTGCCAGCAGTTCCGACAGGGGTAGCGCTGAAGCTTTCTTT. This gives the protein CASSSDRGSAEAFF.

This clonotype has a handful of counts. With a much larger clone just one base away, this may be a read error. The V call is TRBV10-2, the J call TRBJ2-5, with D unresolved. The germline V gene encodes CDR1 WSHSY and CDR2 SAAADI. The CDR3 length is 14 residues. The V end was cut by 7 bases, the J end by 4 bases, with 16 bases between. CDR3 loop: CASNSWAEIETQYF. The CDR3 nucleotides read TGCGCCAGCAACTCCTGGGCGGAGATAGAGACCCAGTACTTC.

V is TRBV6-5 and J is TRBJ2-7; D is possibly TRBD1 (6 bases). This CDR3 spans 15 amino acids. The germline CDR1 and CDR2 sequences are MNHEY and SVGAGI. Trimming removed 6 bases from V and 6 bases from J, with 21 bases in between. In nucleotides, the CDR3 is TGTGCCAGCAGGACCACAGGACCAGGGGAAGGCGAGCAGTACTTC. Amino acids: CASRTTGPGEGEQYF.

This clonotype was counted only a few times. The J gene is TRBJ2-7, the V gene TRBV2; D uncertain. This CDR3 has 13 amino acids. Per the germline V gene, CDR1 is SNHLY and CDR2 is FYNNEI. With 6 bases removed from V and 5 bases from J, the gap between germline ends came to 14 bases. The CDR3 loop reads CASRASPFNEQYF. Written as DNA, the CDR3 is TGTGCCAGCAGGGCCAGCCCCTTCAACGAGCAGTACTTC.

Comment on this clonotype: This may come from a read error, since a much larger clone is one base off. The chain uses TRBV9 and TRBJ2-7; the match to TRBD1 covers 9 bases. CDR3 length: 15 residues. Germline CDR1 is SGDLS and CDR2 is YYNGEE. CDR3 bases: TGTGCCAGCAGCGACGGGACAGGGTCTTTCTACGAGCGGTACTTC. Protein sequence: CASSDGTGSFYERYF.

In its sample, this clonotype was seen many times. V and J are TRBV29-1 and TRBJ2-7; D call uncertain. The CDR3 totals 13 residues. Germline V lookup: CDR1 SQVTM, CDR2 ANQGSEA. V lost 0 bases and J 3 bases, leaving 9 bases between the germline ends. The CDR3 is CSVEDEASYEQYF. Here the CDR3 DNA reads TGCAGCGTTGAAGATGAAGCTAGCTACGAGCAGTACTTC.

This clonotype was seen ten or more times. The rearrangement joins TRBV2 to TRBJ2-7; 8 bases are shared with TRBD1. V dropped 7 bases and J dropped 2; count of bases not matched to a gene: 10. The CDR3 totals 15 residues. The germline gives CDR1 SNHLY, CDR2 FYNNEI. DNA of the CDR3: TGTGCCAGCACCGACGCCAAGGGACAGGCCTACGAGCAGTACTTC. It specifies CASTDAKGQAYEQYF.

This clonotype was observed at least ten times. CDR3 sequence (DNA): TGTGCCAGCAGAGAGCGTTGGAACACTGAAGCTTTCTTT. Translation: CASRERWNTEAFF. The rearrangement joins TRBV6-5 to TRBJ1-1, with D uncertain. V was shortened by 6 bases and J by 1 base, with 9 bases between the two germline ends. The CDR3 extends over 13 amino acids. Germline V lookup: CDR1 MNHEY, CDR2 SVGAGI.

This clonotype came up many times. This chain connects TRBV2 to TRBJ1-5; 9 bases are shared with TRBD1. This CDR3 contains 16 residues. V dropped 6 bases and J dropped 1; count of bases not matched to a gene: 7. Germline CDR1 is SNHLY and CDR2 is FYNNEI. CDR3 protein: CASRTGGGGSNQPQHF. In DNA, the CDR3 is TGTGCCAGCAGGACAGGGGGAGGGGGGAGCAATCAGCCCCAGCATTTT.

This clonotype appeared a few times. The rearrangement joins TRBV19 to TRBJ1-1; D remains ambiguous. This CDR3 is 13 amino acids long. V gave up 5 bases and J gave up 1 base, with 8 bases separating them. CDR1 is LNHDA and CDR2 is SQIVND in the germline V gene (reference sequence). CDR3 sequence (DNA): TGTGCCAGTAGTGATTACCAGAACACTGAAGCTTTCTTT. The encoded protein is CASSDYQNTEAFF.

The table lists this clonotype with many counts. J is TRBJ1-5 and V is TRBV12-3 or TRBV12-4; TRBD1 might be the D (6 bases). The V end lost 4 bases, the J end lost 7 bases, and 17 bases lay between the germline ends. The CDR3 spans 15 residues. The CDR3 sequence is CASSWARGGRQPQHF. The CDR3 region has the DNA TGTGCCAGCAGTTGGGCGCGGGGGGGCAGGCAGCCCCAGCATTTT.

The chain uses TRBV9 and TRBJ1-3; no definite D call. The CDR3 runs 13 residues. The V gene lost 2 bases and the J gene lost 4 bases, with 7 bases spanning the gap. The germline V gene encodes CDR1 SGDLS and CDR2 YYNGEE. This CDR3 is CASSVGEGNTIYF. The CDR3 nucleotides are TGTGCCAGCAGCGTCGGGGAAGGAAACACCATATATTTT.

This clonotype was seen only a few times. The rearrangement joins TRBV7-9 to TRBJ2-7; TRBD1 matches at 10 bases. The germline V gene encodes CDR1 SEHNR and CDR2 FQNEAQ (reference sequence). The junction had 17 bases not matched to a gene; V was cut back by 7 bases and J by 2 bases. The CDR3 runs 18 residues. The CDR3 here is CASTSSTGRGQGAYEQYF. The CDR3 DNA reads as TGTGCCAGCACCTCCTCCACCGGTCGTGGACAGGGGGCCTACGAGCAGTACTTC.

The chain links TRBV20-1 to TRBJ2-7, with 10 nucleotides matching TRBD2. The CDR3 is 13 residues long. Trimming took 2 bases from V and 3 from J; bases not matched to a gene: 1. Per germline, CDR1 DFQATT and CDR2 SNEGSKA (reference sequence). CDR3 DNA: TGCAGTGCTAGATCTAGCGGGGGCTACGAGCAGTACTTC. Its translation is CSARSSGGYEQYF.

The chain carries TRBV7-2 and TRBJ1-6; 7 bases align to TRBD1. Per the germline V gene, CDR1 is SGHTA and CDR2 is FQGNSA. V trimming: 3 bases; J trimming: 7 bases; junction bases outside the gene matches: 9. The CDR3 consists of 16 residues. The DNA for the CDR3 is TGTGCCAGCAGCTTCACCGACAGGGAACAGAATTCACCCCTCCACTTT. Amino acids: CASSFTDREQNSPLHF.

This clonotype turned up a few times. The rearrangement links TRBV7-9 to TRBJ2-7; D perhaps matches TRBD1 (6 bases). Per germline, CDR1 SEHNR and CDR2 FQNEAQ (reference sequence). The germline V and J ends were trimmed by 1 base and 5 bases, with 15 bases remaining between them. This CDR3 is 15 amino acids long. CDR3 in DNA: TGTGCCAGCAGCTTAGAGGGGGTTCGTTCCCACGAGCAGTACTTC. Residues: CASSLEGVRSHEQYF.

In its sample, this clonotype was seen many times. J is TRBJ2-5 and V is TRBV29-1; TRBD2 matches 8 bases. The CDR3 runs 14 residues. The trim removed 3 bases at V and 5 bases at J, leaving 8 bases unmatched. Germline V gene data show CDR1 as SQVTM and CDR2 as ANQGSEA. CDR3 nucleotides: TGCAGCGTTGAGGGGCGGGGGGCGTGGGAGACCCAGTACTTC. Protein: CSVEGRGAWETQYF.

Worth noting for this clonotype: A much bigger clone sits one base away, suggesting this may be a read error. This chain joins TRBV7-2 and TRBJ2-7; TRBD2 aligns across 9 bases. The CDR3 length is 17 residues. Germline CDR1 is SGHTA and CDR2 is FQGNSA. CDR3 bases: TGTGCCGGCAGCTTAGAGGTTAGCGGGAGTGTTTCCTACGAGCAGTACTTC. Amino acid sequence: CAGSLEVSGSVSYEQYF.

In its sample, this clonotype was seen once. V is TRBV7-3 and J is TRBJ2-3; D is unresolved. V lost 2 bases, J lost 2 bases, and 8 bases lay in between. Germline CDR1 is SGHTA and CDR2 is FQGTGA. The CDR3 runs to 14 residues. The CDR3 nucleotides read TGTGCCAGCAGCTTACCGGGCCTCACAGATACGCAGTATTTT. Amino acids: CASSLPGLTDTQYF.

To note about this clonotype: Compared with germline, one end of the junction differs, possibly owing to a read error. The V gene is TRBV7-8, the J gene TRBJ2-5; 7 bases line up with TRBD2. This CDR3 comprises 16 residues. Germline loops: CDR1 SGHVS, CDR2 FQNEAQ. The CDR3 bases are TGCGCCAGCAGCCAAGATTGGAGGGAGGGCCGAGAGACCCAGTACTTC. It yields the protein CASSQDWREGRETQYF.

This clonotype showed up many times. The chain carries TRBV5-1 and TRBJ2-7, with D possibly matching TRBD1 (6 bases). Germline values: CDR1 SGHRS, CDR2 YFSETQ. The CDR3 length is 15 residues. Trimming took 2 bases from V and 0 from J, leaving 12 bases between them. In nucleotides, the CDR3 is TGCGCCAGCAGCTTAAGACAGGAATCCTCCTACGAGCAGTACTTC. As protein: CASSLRQESSYEQYF.

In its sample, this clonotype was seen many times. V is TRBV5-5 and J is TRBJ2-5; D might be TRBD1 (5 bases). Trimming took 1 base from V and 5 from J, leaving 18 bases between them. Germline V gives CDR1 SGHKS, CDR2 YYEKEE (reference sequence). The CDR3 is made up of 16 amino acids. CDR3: CASSLNTGVISETQYF. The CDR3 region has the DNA TGTGCCAGCAGCTTGAACACAGGCGTCATTTCTGAGACCCAGTACTTC.

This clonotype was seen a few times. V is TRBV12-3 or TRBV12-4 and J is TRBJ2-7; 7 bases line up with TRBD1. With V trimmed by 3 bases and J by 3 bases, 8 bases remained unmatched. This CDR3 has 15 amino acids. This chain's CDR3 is CASSFYQGVIYEQYF. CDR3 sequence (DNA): TGTGCCAGCAGTTTTTACCAGGGGGTAATCTACGAGCAGTACTTC.